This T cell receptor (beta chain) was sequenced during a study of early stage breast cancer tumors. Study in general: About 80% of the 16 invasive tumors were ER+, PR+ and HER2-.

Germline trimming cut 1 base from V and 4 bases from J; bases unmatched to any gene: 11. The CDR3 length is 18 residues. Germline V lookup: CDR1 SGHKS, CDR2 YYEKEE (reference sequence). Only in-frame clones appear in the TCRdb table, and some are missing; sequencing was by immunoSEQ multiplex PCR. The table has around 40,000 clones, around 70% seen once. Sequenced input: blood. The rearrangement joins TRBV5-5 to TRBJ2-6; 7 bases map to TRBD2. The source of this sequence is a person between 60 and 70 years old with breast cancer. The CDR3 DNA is TGTGCCAGCAGCTTGTTTGTCGCGGGAGCCGCCGGGGCCAACGTCCTGACTTTC. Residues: CASSLFVAGAAGANVLTF.